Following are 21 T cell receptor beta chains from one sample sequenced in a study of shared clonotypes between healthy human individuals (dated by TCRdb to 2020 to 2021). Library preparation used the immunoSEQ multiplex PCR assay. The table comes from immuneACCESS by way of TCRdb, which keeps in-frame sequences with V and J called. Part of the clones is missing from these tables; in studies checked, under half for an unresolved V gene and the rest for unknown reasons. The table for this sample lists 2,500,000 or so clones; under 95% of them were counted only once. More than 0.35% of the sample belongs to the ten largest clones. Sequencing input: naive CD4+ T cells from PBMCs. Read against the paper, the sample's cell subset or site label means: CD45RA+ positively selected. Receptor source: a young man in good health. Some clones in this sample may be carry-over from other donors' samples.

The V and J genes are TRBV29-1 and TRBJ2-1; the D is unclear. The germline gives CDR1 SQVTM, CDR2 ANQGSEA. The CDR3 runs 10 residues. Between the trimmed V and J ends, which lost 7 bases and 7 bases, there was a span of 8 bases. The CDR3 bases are TGCAGCGCCGTCCGAAATGAGCAGTTCTTC. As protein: CSAVRNEQFF.

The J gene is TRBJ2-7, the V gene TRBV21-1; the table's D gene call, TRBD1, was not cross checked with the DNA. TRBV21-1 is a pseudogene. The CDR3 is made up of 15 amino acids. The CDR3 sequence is CASNGGQSSSYEQYF. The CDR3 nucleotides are TGTGCCAGCAACGGGGGACAGTCAAGCTCCTACGAGCAGTACTTC.

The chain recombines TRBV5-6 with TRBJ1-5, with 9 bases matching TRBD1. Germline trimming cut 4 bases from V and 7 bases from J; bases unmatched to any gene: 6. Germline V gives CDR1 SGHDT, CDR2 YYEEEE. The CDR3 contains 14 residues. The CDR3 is CASSRGQGQQPQHF. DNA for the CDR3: TGTGCCAGCAGCCGTGGACAGGGGCAACAGCCCCAGCATTTT. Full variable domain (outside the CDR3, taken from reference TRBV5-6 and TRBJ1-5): DAGVTQSPTHLIKTRGQQVTLRCSPKSGHDTVSWYQQALGQGPQFIFQYYEEEERQRGNFPDRFSGHQFPNYSSELNVNALLLGDSALYLCASSRGQGQQPQHFGDGTRLSIL.

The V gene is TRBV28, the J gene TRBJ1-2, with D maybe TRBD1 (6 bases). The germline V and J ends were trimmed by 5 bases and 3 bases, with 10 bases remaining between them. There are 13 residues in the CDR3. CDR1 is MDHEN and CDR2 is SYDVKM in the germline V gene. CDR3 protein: CASSPRGDYGYTF. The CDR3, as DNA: TGTGCCAGCAGTCCCAGGGGTGACTATGGCTACACCTTC.

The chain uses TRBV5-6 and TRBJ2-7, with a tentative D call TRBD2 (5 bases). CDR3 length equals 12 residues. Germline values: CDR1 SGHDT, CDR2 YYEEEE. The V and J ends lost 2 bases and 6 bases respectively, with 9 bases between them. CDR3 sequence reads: CASSFATTEQYF. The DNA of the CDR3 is TGTGCCAGCAGCTTCGCGACTACCGAGCAGTACTTC.

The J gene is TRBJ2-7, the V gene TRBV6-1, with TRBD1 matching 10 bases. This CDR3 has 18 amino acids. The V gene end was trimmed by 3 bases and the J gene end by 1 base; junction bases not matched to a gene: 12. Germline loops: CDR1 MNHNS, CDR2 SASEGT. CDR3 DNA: TGTGCCAGCAGTGAGAGATGGGAAGGACAGGGGGTTTCCTACGAGCAGTACTTC. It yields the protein CASSERWEGQGVSYEQYF.

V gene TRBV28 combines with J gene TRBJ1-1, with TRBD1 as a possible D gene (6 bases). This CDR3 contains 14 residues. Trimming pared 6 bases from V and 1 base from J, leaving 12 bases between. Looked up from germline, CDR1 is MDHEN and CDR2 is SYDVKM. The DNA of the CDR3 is TGTGCCAGCAGACCGGGACAATCGAACACTGAAGCTTTCTTT. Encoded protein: CASRPGQSNTEAFF.

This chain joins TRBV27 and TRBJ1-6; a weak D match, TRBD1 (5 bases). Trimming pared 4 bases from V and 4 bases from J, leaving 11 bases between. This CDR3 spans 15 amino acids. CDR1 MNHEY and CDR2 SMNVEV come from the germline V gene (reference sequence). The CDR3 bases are TGTGCCAGCAGTTCCCAGGGCGGGTATAATTCACCCCTCCACTTT. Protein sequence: CASSSQGGYNSPLHF.

The DNA for the CDR3 is TGTGCCAGCAGCCCAGGGACAGGGGGTCGTTACGAGCAGTACTTC. It specifies CASSPGTGGRYEQYF. The rearrangement links TRBV7-9 to TRBJ2-7; 11 bases map to TRBD1. The CDR3 contains 15 residues. CDR1 is SEHNR, CDR2 FQNEAQ, per germline (reference sequence). V was clipped by 5 bases and J by 4 bases; unmatched bases: 7.

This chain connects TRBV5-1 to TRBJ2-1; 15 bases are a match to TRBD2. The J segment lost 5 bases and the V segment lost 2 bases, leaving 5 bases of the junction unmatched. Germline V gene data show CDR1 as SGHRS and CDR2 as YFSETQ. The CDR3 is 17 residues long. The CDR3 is CASSLWTSGRAHNEQFF. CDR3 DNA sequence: TGCGCCAGCAGCTTATGGACTAGCGGGAGGGCGCACAATGAGCAGTTCTTC.

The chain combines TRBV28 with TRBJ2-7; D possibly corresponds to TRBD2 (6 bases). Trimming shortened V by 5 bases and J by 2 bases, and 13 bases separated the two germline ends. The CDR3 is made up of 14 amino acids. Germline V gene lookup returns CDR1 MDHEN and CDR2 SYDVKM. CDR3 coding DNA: TGTGCCAGCAGTCTGGACTGGAGGGCCTACGAGCAGTACTTC. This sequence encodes CASSLDWRAYEQYF.

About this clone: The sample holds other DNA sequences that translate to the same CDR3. This CDR3 is CASSPRTGGSYEQYF. For the CDR3, the DNA is TGTGCCAGCTCACCTCGGACAGGGGGCTCCTACGAGCAGTACTTC. V usage is TRBV18 and J usage is TRBJ2-7; TRBD1 agrees at 10 bases. The CDR3 is 15 residues long. Germline V CDR1 and CDR2: KGHSH, LQKENI. The junction had 2 bases not matched to a gene; V was cut back by 3 bases and J by 0 bases.

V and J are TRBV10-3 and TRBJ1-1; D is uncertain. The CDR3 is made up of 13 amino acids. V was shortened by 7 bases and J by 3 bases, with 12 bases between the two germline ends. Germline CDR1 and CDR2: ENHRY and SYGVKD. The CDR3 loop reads CAIKLLVDTEAFF. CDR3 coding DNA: TGTGCCATCAAACTTTTAGTCGACACTGAAGCTTTCTTT.

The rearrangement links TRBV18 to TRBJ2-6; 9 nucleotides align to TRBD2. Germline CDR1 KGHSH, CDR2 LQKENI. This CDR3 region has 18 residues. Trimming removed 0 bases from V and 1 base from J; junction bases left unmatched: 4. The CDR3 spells CASSPPGTSSSGANVLTF. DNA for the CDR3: TGTGCCAGCTCACCACCCGGGACTAGCTCATCTGGGGCCAACGTCCTGACTTTC.

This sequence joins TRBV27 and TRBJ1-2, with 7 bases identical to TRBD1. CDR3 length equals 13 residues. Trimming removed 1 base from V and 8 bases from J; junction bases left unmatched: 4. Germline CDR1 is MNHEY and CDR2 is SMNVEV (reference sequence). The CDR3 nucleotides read TGTGCCAGCAGTTTATTCAGGGGGGAAGGCTACACCTTC. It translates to CASSLFRGEGYTF.

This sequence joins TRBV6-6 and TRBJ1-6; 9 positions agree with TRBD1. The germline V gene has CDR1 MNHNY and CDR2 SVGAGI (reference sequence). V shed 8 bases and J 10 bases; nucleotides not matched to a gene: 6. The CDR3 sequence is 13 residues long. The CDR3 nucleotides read TGTGCCAGCCGGGACAGGGATGGGTCACCCCTCCACTTT. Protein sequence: CASRDRDGSPLHF.

The CDR3 sequence: CASSYRGWPGDTQYF. The CDR3 DNA is TGTGCCAGCAGTTACAGGGGGTGGCCGGGGGATACGCAGTATTTT. The chain couples TRBV6-5 to TRBJ2-3, with D perhaps matching TRBD1 (6 bases). The CDR3 runs 15 residues. CDR1 is MNHEY, CDR2 SVGAGI, per germline. V lost 2 bases and J lost 6, with 15 bases in between.

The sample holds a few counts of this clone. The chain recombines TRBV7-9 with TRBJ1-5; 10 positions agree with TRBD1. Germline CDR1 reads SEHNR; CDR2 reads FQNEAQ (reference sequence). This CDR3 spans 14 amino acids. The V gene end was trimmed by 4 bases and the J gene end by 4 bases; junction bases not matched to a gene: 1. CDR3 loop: CASSSDRGNQPQHF. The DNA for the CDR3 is TGTGCCAGCAGCTCGGACAGGGGGAATCAGCCCCAGCATTTT.

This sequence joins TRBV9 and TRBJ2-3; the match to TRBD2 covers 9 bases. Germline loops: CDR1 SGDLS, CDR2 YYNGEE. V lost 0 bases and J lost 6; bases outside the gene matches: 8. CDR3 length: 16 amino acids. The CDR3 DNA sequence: TGTGCCAGCAGCGTAGGGGCGGGAGGGCCTGAGGATACGCAGTATTTT. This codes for CASSVGAGGPEDTQYF.

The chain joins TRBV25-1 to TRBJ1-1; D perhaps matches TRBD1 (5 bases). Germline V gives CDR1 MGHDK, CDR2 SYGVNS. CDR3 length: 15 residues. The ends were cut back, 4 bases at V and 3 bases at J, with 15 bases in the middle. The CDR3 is CASSVGAGWHTEAFF. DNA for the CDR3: TGTGCCAGCAGTGTGGGAGCAGGGTGGCACACTGAAGCTTTCTTT.

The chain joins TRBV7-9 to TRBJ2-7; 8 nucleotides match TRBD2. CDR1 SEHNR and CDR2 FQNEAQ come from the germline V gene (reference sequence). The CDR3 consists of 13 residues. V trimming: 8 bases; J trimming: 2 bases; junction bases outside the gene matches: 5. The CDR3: CASVSGGTYEQYF. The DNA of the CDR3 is TGTGCCAGCGTCTCGGGGGGGACCTACGAGCAGTACTTC.